This TCR beta chain was captured in a study of monozygotic twins with inflammatory bowel disease. From the 5' RACE reads, TCRdb lists one entry per CDR3 protein and no DNA. The sample data list some 300,000 distinct CDR3 sequences. The germline gives CDR1 GTSNPN, CDR2 SVGIG (reference sequence). The CDR3 has 12 amino acids. The receptor was derived from a human donor with ulcerative colitis or Crohn's disease, or a healthy co-twin of an affected twin (not recorded which). The sample consisted of blood. The rearrangement joins TRBV30 to TRBJ2-5. The CDR3 reads CAWSLDQETQYF.